A single sample gave rise to the 6 T cell receptor beta chains below, sequenced in a study of blood T cell repertoires in COVID-19. Libraries were prepared by immunoSEQ multiplex PCR; TCRdb keeps only in-frame clonotypes and omits some of them. The top ten hold 1.8% of the sample, which has roughly 120,000 clones, 90% seen once. Sequencing was done on a sample of peripheral blood. The receptors were sampled from a human donor with active COVID-19. The donor label of this sample is uncertain.

J is TRBJ1-1 and V is TRBV7-2; D is uncertain. The V and J ends lost 4 bases and 11 bases respectively, with 8 bases between them. From germline, CDR1 is SGHTA and CDR2 FQGNSA. The CDR3 is 10 amino acids. CDR3 bases: TGTGCCAGCAGCTCGGGTGGGGCTTTCTTT. Its translation is CASSSGGAFF.

This clone was seen a few times. V and J are TRBV18 and TRBJ1-6; no clear D. V gave up 3 bases and J gave up 14 bases, with 14 bases separating them. The CDR3 spans 13 residues. The germline gives CDR1 KGHSH, CDR2 LQKENI. The CDR3 DNA reads as TGTGCCAGCTCACCCCAGGAAAATTCGGCCCTCCACTTT. It translates to CASSPQENSALHF. Full variable domain (rest looked up from reference TRBV18 and TRBJ1-6): NAGVMQNPRHLVRRRGQEARLRCSPMKGHSHVYWYRQLPEEGLKFMVYLQKENIIDESGMPKERFSAEFPKEGPSILRIQQVVRGDSAAYFCASSPQENSALHFGNGTRLTVT.

The chain links TRBV5-4 to TRBJ2-7; D may be TRBD1 (5 bases). The CDR3 spans 13 residues. V lost 2 bases and J 2 bases, leaving 8 bases between the germline ends. CDR1 and CDR2 from the germline V gene are SGHNT and YYREEE (reference sequence). CDR3 DNA: TGTGCCAGCAGCTTTGACAGAGCCTACGAGCAGTACTTC. Translation: CASSFDRAYEQYF. Variable domain in full (rest from reference TRBV5-4 and TRBJ2-7): ETGVTQSPTHLIKTRGQQVTLRCSSQSGHNTVSWYQQALGQGPQFIFQYYREEENGRGNFPPRFSGLQFPNYSSELNVNALELDDSALYLCASSFDRAYEQYFGPGTRLTVT.

This clone was seen once. This chain uses TRBV15 with TRBJ1-1, with 9 nucleotides matching TRBD1. Unmatched junction bases numbered 7, after V lost 5 bases and J lost 6 bases. Germline V gene lookup returns CDR1 LNHNV and CDR2 YYDKDF (reference sequence). The CDR3 extends over 14 amino acids. The CDR3 DNA is TGTGCCACCAGCCGAAGACAGGGGGGGTCTGAAGCTTTCTTT. This translates into CATSRRQGGSEAFF.

This clone was seen once. This chain links TRBV9 with TRBJ2-7; the D gene is possibly TRBD1 (6 bases). Trimming stripped 0 bases from V and 2 bases from J, with 15 bases between. The germline CDR1 and CDR2 sequences are SGDLS and YYNGEE. The CDR3 has 16 amino acids. This CDR3 is CASSVGETGVTYEQYF. CDR3 in DNA: TGTGCCAGCAGCGTAGGGGAGACAGGCGTTACCTACGAGCAGTACTTC.

The chain carries TRBV27 and TRBJ2-1; 10 bases align to TRBD2. This CDR3 spans 15 amino acids. Germline assignment: CDR1 MNHEY and CDR2 SMNVEV (reference sequence). The trim removed 6 bases at V and 4 bases at J, leaving 6 bases unmatched. CDR3 loop: CASRTSGGAYNEQFF. In nucleotides, the CDR3 is TGTGCCAGCAGGACAAGCGGGGGGGCGTACAATGAGCAGTTCTTC.